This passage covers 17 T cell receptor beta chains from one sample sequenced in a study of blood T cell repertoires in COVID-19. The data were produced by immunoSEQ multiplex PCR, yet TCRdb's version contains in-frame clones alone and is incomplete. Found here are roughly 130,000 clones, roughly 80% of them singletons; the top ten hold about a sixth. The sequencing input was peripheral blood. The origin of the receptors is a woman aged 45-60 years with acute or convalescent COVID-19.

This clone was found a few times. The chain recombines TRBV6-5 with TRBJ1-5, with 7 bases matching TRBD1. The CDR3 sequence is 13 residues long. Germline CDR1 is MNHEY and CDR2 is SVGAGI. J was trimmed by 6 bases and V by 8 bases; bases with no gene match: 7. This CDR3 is CASSRQGGQPQHF. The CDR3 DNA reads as TGTGCCAGCTCACGACAGGGAGGTCAGCCCCAGCATTTT.

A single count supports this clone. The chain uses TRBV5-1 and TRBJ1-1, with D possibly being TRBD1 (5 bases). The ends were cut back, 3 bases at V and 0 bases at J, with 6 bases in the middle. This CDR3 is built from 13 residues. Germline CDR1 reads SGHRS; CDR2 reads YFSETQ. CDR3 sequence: CASSSQVNTEAFF. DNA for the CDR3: TGCGCCAGCAGCTCACAGGTGAACACTGAAGCTTTCTTT. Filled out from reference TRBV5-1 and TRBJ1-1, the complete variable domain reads KAGVTQTPRYLIKTRGQQVTLSCSPISGHRSVSWYQQTPGQGLQFLFEYFSETQRNKGNFPGRFSGRQFSNSRSEMNVSTLELGDSALYLCASSSQVNTEAFFGQGTRLTVV.

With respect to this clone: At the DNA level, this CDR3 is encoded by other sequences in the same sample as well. The CDR3 spells CASSRDRGYGYTF. CDR3 nucleotides: TGTGCCAGCAGCCGCGACAGGGGCTATGGCTACACCTTC. The V and J genes are TRBV6-4 and TRBJ1-2; 8 bases line up with TRBD1. V was clipped by 6 bases and J by 4 bases; unmatched bases: 4. Germline V gene lookup returns CDR1 MRHNA and CDR2 SNTAGT. This CDR3 spans 13 amino acids.

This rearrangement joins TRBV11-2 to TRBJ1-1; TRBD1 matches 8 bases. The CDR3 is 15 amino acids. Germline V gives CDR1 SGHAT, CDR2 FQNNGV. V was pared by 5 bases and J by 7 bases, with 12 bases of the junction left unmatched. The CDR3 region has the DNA TGTGCCAGCAGCACCCAGGACAGGGTGCTTGGTGAAGCTTTCTTT. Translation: CASSTQDRVLGEAFF.

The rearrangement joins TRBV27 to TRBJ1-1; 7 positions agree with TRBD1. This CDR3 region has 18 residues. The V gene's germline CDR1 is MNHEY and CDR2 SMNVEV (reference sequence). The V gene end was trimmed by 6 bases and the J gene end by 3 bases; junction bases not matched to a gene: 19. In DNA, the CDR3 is TGTGCCAGCAGGGGGGTACAGGGGATTTGGCTCTCTGACACTGAAGCTTTCTTT. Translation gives CASRGVQGIWLSDTEAFF.

The CDR3 DNA is TGTGCCAGCAGTTACAGCATGAACACTGAAGCTTTCTTT. Residues: CASSYSMNTEAFF. The V call is TRBV14, the J call TRBJ1-1, with D uncertain. The CDR3 has 13 amino acids. With 6 bases removed from V and 0 bases from J, the gap between germline ends came to 8 bases. Germline V lookup: CDR1 SGHDN, CDR2 FVKESK.

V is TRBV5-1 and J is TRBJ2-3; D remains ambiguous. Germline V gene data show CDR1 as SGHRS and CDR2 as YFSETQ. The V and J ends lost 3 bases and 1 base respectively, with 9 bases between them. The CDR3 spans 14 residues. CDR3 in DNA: TGCGCCAGCAGCTCCGCGCAGGGCACAGATACGCAGTATTTT. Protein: CASSSAQGTDTQYF.

This chain's CDR3 is CASSQSTVNTEAFF. The CDR3, as DNA: TGTGCCAGCAGCCAATCGACAGTAAACACTGAAGCTTTCTTT. The chain joins TRBV3-1 (or the pseudogene TRBV3-2) to TRBJ1-1, with D possibly matching TRBD1 (5 bases). Germline lookup yields CDR1 LGHDT and CDR2 YNNKEL (reference sequence). Trimming left V 2 bases short and J 2 bases short, with 9 bases between. The CDR3 has 14 residues.

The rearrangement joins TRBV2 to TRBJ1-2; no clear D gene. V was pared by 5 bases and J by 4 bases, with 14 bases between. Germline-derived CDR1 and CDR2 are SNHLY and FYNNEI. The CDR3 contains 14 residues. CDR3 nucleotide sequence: TGTGCCAGCAGTCCCGATTCGGGATTCTATGGCTACACCTTC. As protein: CASSPDSGFYGYTF.

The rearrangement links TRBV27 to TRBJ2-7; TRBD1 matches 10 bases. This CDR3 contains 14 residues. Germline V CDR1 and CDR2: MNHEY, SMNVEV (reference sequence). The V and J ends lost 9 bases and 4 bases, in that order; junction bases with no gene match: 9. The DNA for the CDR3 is TGTGCCAGTCACCGGACAGGGGGAAGGTACGAGCAGTACTTC. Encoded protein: CASHRTGGRYEQYF.

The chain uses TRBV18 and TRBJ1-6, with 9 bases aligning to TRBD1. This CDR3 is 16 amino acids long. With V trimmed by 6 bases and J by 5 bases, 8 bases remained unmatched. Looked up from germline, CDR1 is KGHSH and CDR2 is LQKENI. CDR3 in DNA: TGTGCCAGCTCGCCTAATAGACAGGGGGATAATTCACCCCTCCACTTT. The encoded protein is CASSPNRQGDNSPLHF.

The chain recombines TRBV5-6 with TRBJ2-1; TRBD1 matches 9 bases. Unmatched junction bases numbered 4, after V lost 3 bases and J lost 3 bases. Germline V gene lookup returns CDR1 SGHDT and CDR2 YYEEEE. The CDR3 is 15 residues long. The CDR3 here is CASSSGTGYYNEQFF. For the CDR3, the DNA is TGTGCCAGCAGCTCCGGGACAGGGTACTACAATGAGCAGTTCTTC.

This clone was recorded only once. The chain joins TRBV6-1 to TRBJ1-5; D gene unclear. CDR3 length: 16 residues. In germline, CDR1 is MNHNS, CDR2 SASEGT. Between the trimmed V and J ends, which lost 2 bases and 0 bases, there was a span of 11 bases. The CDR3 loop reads CASSEFVAGSNQPQHF. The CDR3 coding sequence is TGTGCCAGCAGTGAATTTGTGGCAGGTAGCAATCAGCCCCAGCATTTT.

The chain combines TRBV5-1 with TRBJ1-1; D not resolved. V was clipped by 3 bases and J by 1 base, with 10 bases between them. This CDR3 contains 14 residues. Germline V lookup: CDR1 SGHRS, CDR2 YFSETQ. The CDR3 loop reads CASSSKQQNTEAFF. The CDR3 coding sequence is TGCGCCAGCAGCTCTAAACAGCAGAACACTGAAGCTTTCTTT.

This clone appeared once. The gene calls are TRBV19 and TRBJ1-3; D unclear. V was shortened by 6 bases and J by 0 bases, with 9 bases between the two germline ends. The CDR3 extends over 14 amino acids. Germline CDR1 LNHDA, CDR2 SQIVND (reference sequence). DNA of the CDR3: TGTGCCAGTAGCCGGAGTAGCTCTGGAAACACCATATATTTT. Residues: CASSRSSSGNTIYF.

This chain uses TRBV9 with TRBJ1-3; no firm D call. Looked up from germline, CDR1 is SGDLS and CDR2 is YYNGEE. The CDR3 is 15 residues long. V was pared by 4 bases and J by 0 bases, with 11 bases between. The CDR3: CASSPQSDSGNTIYF. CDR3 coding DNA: TGTGCCAGCAGCCCCCAGTCAGACTCTGGAAACACCATATATTTT.

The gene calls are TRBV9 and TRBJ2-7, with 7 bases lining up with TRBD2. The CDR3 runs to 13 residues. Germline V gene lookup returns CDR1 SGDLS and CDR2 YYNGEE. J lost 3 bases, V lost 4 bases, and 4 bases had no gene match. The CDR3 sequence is CASSLSGDYEQYF. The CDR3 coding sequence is TGTGCCAGCAGCCTAAGCGGGGACTACGAGCAGTACTTC.